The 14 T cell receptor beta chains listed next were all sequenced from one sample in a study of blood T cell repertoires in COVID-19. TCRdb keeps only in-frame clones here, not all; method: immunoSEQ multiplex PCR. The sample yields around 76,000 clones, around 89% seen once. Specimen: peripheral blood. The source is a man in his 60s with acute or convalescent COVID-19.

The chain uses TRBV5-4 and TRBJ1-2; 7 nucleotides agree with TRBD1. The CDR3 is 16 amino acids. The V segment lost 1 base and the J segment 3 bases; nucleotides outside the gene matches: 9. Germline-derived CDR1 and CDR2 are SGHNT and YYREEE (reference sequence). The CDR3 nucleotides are TGTGCCAGCAGCTTGAATCCCGTGGGACAGTACTATGGCTACACCTTC. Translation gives CASSLNPVGQYYGYTF. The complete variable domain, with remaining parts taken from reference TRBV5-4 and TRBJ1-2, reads ETGVTQSPTHLIKTRGQQVTLRCSSQSGHNTVSWYQQALGQGPQFIFQYYREEENGRGNFPPRFSGLQFPNYSSELNVNALELDDSALYLCASSLNPVGQYYGYTFGSGTRLTVV.

DNA of the CDR3: TGTGCCAGCAGTAGATCGGACAGGGGCACTGAAGCTTTCTTT. Translated: CASSRSDRGTEAFF. The chain couples TRBV6-5 to TRBJ1-1; 9 bases are shared with TRBD1. This CDR3 comprises 14 residues. CDR1 and CDR2 (germline): MNHEY, SVGAGI. The V gene end was trimmed by 5 bases and the J gene end by 4 bases; junction bases not matched to a gene: 5.

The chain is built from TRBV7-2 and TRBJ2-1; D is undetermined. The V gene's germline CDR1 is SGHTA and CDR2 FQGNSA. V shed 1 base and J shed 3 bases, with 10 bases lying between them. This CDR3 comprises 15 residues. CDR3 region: CASSLDSSVYNEQFF. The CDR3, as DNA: TGTGCCAGCAGCTTAGATTCTTCCGTCTACAATGAGCAGTTCTTC.

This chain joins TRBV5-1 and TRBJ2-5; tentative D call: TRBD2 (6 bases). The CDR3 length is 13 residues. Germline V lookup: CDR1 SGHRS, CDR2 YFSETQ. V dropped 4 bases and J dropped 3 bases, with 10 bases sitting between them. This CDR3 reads CASSGTPKETQYF. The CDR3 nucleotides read TGCGCCAGCAGCGGGACTCCGAAAGAGACCCAGTACTTC.

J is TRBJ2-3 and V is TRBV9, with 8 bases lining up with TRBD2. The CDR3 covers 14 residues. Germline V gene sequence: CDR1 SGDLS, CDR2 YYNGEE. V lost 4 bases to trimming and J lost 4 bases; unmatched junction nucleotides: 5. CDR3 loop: CASSPGTSSDTQYF. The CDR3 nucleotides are TGTGCCAGCAGCCCCGGGACTAGTTCAGATACGCAGTATTTT. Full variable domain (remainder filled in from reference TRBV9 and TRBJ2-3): DSGVTQTPKHLITATGQRVTLRCSPRSGDLSVYWYQQSLDQGLQFLIQYYNGEERAKGNILERFSAQQFPDLHSELNLSSLELGDSALYFCASSPGTSSDTQYFGPGTRLTVL.

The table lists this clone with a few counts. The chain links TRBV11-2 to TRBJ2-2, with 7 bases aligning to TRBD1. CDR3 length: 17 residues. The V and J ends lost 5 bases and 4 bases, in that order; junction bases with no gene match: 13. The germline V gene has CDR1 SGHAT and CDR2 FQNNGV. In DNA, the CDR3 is TGTGCCAGCAGCCGGTTGAGGGGGCAGACGGCCACCGGGGAGCTGTTTTTT. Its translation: CASSRLRGQTATGELFF.

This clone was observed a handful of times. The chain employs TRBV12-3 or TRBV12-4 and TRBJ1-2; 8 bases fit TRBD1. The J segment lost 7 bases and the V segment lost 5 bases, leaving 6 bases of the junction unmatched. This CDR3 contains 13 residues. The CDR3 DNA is TGTGCCAGCAGTGTAGGACAGGGACGTGGCTACACCTTC. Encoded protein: CASSVGQGRGYTF.

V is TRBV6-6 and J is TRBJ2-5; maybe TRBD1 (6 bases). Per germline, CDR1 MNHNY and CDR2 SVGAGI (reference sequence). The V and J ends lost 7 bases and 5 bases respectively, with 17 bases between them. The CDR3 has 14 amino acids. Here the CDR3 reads CASKTGREWETQYF. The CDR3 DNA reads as TGTGCCAGCAAGACAGGTCGAGAATGGGAGACCCAGTACTTC.

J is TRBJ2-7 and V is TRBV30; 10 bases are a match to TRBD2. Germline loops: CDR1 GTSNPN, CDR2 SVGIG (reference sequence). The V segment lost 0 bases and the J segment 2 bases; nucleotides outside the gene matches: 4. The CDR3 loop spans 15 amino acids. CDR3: CAWSVLAGVTYEQYF. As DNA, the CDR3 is TGTGCCTGGAGTGTTCTAGCGGGAGTAACCTACGAGCAGTACTTC. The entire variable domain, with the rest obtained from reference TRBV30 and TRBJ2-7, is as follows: SQTIHQWPATLVQPVGSPLSLECTVEGTSNPNLYWYRQAAGRGLQLLFYSVGIGQISSEVPQNLSASRPQDRQFILSSKKLLLSDSGFYLCAWSVLAGVTYEQYFGPGTRLTVT.

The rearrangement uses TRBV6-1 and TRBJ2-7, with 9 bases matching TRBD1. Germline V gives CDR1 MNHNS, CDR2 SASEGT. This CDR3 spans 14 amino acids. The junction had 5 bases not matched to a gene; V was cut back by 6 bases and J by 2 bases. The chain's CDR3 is CASRPGQGPYEQYF. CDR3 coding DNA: TGTGCCAGCAGACCGGGACAGGGACCCTACGAGCAGTACTTC.

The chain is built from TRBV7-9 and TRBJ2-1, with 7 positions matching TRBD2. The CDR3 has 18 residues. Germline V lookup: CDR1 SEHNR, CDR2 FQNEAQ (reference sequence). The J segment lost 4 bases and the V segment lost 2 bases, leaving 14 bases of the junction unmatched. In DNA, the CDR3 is TGTGCCAGCAGCTTACCCCGCTTGTCACCAGCGGGATACAATGAGCAGTTCTTC. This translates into CASSLPRLSPAGYNEQFF.

The CDR3 loop reads CASSDTGAPNEKLFF. The CDR3, as DNA: TGTGCCAGCAGCGACACAGGGGCTCCTAATGAAAAACTGTTTTTT. This chain connects TRBV7-9 to TRBJ1-4, with 7 positions matching TRBD1. Germline-derived CDR1 and CDR2 are SEHNR and FQNEAQ (reference sequence). The CDR3 sequence is 15 residues long. V lost 5 bases, J lost 3 bases, and 6 bases stayed unmatched.

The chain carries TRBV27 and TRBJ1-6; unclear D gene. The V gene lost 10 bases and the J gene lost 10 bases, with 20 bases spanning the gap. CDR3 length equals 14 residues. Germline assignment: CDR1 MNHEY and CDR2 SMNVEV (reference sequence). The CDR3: CATRPRGVGSPLHF. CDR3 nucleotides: TGTGCCACCCGCCCTCGCGGGGTGGGCTCACCCCTCCACTTT.

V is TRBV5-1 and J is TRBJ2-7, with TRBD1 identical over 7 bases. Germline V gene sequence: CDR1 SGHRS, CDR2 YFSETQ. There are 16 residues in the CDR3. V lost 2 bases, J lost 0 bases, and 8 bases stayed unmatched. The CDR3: CASSLGRDRYSYEQYF. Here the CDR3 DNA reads TGCGCCAGCAGCTTAGGCAGGGACAGATACTCCTACGAGCAGTACTTC.